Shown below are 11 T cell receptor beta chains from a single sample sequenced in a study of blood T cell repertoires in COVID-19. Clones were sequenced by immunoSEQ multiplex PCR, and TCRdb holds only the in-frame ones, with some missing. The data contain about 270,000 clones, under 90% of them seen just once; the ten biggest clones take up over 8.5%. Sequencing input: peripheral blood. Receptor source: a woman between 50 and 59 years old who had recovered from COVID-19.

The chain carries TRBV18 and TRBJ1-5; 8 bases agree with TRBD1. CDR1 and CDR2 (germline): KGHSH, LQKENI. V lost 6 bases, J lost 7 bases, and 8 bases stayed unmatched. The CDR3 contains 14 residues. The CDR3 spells CASSPTGEGQPQHF. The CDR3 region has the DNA TGTGCCAGCTCTCCGACAGGGGAAGGACAGCCCCAGCATTTT.

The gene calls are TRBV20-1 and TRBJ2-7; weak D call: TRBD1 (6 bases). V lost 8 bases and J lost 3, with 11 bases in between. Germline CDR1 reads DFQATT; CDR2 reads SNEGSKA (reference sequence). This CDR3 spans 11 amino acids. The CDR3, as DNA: TGCAGTCAGGGGCTGAACTACGAGCAGTACTTC. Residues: CSQGLNYEQYF.

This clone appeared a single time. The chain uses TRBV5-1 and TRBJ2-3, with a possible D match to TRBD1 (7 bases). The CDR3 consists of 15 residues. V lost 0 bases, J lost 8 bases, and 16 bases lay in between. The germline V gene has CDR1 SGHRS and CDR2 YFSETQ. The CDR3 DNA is TGCGCCAGCAGCTTGGGCGGGACAGTCCGCAGTACGCAGTATTTT. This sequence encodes CASSLGGTVRSTQYF.

In DNA form, the CDR3 reads TGCGCCAGCAGCCATCCAAACAGGGATAACTATGGCTACACCTTC. This codes for CASSHPNRDNYGYTF. This chain joins TRBV4-1 and TRBJ1-2; maybe TRBD1 (6 bases). The CDR3 runs to 15 residues. Between the trimmed V and J ends, which lost 3 bases and 1 base, there was a span of 12 bases. Germline lookup yields CDR1 MGHRA and CDR2 YSYEKL.

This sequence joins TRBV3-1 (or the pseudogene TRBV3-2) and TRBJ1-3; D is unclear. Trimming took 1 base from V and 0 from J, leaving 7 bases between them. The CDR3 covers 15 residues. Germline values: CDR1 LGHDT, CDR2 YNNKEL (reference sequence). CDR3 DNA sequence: TGTGCCAGCAGCCAAGCGCGCCTCTCTGGAAACACCATATATTTT. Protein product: CASSQARLSGNTIYF.

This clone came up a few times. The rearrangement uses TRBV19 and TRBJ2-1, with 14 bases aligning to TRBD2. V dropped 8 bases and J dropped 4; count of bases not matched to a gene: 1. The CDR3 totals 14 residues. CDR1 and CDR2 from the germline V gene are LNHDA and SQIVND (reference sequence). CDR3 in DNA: TGTGCCAGTGGGACTAGCGGGAGATACAATGAGCAGTTCTTC. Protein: CASGTSGRYNEQFF.

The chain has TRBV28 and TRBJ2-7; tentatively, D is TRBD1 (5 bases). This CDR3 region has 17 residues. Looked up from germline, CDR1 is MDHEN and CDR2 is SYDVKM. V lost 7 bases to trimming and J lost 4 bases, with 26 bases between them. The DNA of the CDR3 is TGTGCCAGCACAGGAACAGGAGACGACTTATATTCGTACGAGCAGTACTTC. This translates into CASTGTGDDLYSYEQYF.

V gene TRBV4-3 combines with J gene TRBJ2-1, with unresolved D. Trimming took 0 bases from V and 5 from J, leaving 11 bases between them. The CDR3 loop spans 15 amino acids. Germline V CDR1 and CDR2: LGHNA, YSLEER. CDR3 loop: CASSQDRGQDNEQFF. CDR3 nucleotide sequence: TGCGCCAGCAGCCAAGATCGTGGGCAGGACAATGAGCAGTTCTTC.

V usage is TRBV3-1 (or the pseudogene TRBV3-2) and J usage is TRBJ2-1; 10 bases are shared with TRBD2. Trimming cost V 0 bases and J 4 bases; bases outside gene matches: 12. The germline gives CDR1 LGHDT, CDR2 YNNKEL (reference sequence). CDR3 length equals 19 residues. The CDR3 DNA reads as TGTGCCAGCAGCCAAGATGGCCTAGCGGGAGTTGGGCTGTACAATGAGCAGTTCTTC. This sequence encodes CASSQDGLAGVGLYNEQFF.

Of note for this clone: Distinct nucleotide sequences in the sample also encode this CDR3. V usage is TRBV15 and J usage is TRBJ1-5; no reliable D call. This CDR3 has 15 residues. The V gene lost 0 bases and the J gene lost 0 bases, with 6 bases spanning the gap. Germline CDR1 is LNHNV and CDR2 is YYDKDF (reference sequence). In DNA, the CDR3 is TGTGCCACCAGCAGAGATCTCGGTAGCAATCAGCCCCAGCATTTT. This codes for CATSRDLGSNQPQHF.

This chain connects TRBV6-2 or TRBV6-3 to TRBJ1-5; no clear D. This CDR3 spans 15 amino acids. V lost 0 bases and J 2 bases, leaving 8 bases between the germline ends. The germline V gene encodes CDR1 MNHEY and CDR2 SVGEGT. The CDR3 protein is CASSYSFGGNQPQHF. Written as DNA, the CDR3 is TGTGCCAGCAGTTACTCGTTCGGGGGCAATCAGCCCCAGCATTTT.